Included here is one T cell receptor (beta chain) sequence, with context. Its antigen is currently not known. The input lacks base qualities; no much larger clone sits a single base away. The goal of deep resolution MiSeq sequencing was a depth between 1 in 1 million and 1 in 200,000 T cells, and coverage averaged 10x per clonotype. The immunoSEQ hsTCRB Kit was used to generate TCR beta libraries. Per the source publication's procedure: Data were analyzed with ImmunoSEQ Data Assistant and ImmunoSEQ Analyzer, with V, D and J genes assigned per IMGT definitions. Clonality, with values ranging from 0 to 1, was calculated as one minus the normalized Shannon entropy of productive rearrangement frequencies. Only overrepresented clonotypes making up at least 0.05% of the repertoire of each patient were included in the public clonotype analysis. About 13 age-matched healthy donor repertoires from immuneACCESS were used as controls for clonality. Imported from immuneACCESS, the table was reduced by TCRdb to in-frame sequences with V and J called. These copies leave out some clones; in studies compared against another copy, an unresolved V gene accounts for under half, and the cause of the remainder is not known. The V and J calls and clone size were taken over from that table, and D and trimming were inferred from the DNA. The sample table records 200,000 to 250,000 clones; 60% to 75% of these occur just once. 15% of the sample lies in the top ten.

According to the study, the label for this sample's time point signals: 20 to 30 months on ibrutinib. For TCR beta library preparation, roughly 2 micrograms of genomic DNA were extracted from the cryopreserved PBMCs. Longitudinal blood samples from CLL patients receiving ibrutinib monotherapy were subjected to high-throughput TCR beta sequencing. The patients took part in an open-label, single-center phase 2 trial of ibrutinib monotherapy. CDR1 and CDR2, looked up from the germline V gene (reference sequence), are SEHNR and FQNEAQ. Cut back by 1 base and 1 base, the V and J ends lie 15 bases apart. The CDR3 contains 17 residues, cysteine and phenylalanine counted. Solely the CDR3 DNA is kept, with 51 bases framed from the first base. This record belongs to a study of cytotoxic CD8 clonotypes in ibrutinib-treated CLL (dated by TCRdb to the early 2020s). For the study in its entirety: The cohort was composed of some twelve relapsed/refractory and about 15 treatment-naive patients; IGHV unmutated status was identified in fewer than 18 patients. Response samples were taken after a median of about a year on treatment, ranging from about 6 to 36 months. Longitudinal samples were available for about 30% of the 86 trial participants. On average, each sample yielded around 230,000 productive templates and about 100,000 productive rearrangements. Cryopreserved peripheral blood mononuclear cells were obtained prior to treatment, at the time of response, and at either disease progression or sustained remission. Responses were partial in roughly 24 patients and complete in 2; after median approximately 5.5 years follow-up, about 14 stayed in remission and about twelve progressed. Every remission and progressive disease sample was obtained while ibrutinib was still being received by the patients. Summary of the overall study and its limitations: Sustained-remission and progressing patients did not have matched sampling times, and lymph node repertoires were not examined. Baseline clonality exceeded that of age-matched healthy donors and correlated strongly with circulating CD8+ T-cell counts. Clonality increased at ibrutinib response, stayed stable in sustained remission, and fell back toward baseline at progression. Public clonotypes were rare and either contracted or stayed stable during treatment, and the rise in clonality at ibrutinib response reflected the expansion of private clonotypes.

The chain was built from TRBV7-9 and TRBJ2-3; the D gene remains uncertain. The TCR sequence derives from a human donor with chronic lymphocytic leukemia. The specimen comprised PBMCs, sampled after 24 months of ibrutinib treatment. The CDR3 region: CASSLVGDPRGTDTQYF. The DNA sequence is given as TGTGCCAGCAGCTTAGTAGGTGACCCCCGGGGCACAGATACGCAGTATTTT. Reference TRBV7-9 and TRBJ2-3 proteins supply the regions before and after the CDR3; the full variable domain is: DTGVSQNPRHKITKRGQNVTFRCDPISEHNRLYWYRQTLGQGPEFLTYFQNEAQLEKSRLLSDRFSAERPKGSFSTLEIQRTEQGDSAMYLCASSLVGDPRGTDTQYFGPGTRLTVL.